A single sample is the source of the 6 T cell receptor beta chains below, sequenced in a study of technical replicates of blood from a few donors (dated 2017 in TCRdb). The library was built by means of the immunoSEQ multiplex PCR assay. TCRdb mirrors the immuneACCESS table, restricted to in-frame sequences. Some clones are absent from its copies; in checked studies, under half trace to an unresolved V gene, and the reason for the others is unknown. The sample data list roughly 81,000 clones, and almost 98% of these were observed just once. More than 0.15% of the sample is taken by the ten largest. Sequencing was carried out using T cells isolated from PBMCs. The receptors were sampled from a human donor in good health.

The chain employs TRBV13 and TRBJ2-7; a possible D gene is TRBD1 (5 bases). The CDR3 has 14 residues. Germline V gives CDR1 PRHDT, CDR2 FYEKMQ (reference sequence). Between the trimmed V and J ends, which lost 1 base and 3 bases, there was a span of 10 bases. CDR3 residues: CASSLVRQNYEQYF. Written as DNA, the CDR3 is TGTGCCAGCAGCTTAGTTCGACAGAACTACGAGCAGTACTTC.

The chain recombines TRBV27 with TRBJ2-5; D remains ambiguous. Trimming took 3 bases from V and 4 from J, leaving 9 bases between them. The CDR3 runs to 13 residues. From germline, CDR1 is MNHEY and CDR2 SMNVEV (reference sequence). Here the CDR3 DNA reads TGTGCCAGCAGTTTTCTTCCTGTAGAGACCCAGTACTTC. Translated: CASSFLPVETQYF.

The V call is TRBV19, the J call TRBJ2-3, with 8 bases lining up with TRBD1. With V trimmed by 2 bases and J by 5 bases, 3 bases remained unmatched. This CDR3 has 14 residues. The V gene's germline CDR1 is LNHDA and CDR2 SQIVND (reference sequence). The CDR3 region is CASSIRTGKDTQYF. The CDR3 DNA follows: TGTGCCAGTAGTATACGGACAGGGAAAGATACGCAGTATTTT.

This chain links TRBV7-6 with TRBJ2-7, with 7 bases fitting TRBD1. Trimming removed 1 base from V and 5 bases from J; junction bases left unmatched: 5. Germline-derived CDR1 and CDR2 are SGHVS and FNYEAQ. CDR3 length: 14 amino acids. The CDR3 DNA reads TGTGCCAGCAGCTTAGTCGTGACAGGGCACGAGCAGTACTTC. Protein: CASSLVVTGHEQYF.

This clone was observed a single time. V and J are TRBV10-1 and TRBJ1-1, with D possibly TRBD1 on 6 matching bases. Germline-derived CDR1 and CDR2 are WNHNN and SYGVQD (reference sequence). Deletions cut 8 bases from V and 3 bases from J, with 16 bases between. The CDR3 covers 14 residues. The CDR3 DNA follows: TGCGCCAGCTCCCGAGGGGGGGCCTACACTGAAGCTTTCTTT. Residues: CASSRGGAYTEAFF.

The chain recombines TRBV5-5 with TRBJ2-7; TRBD2 matches at 13 bases. The CDR3 runs 16 residues. The V gene end was trimmed by 5 bases and the J gene end by 3 bases; junction bases not matched to a gene: 8. Germline-derived CDR1 and CDR2 are SGHKS and YYEKEE (reference sequence). CDR3: CASRLGLAGTFYEQYF. DNA of the CDR3: TGTGCCAGCAGACTGGGACTAGCGGGAACATTCTACGAGCAGTACTTC.